Below are 24 T cell receptor beta chains sequenced from a single sample in a study of OX40 agonist ivuxolimab in advanced cancers. TCRdb keeps only in-frame clones here, not all; method: immunoSEQ multiplex PCR. The sample contains around 25,000 clones, 86% of which appear only once. The input for sequencing was CD4+ or CD8+ T cells sorted from blood, taken in a trial of the OX40 agonist ivuxolimab. Receptor source: an adult with an advanced solid tumor such as melanoma, head and neck, liver or kidney cancer.

This rearrangement joins TRBV7-9 to TRBJ2-1; D might be TRBD2 (6 bases). V gave up 5 bases and J gave up 8 bases, with 19 bases separating them. CDR1 is SEHNR, CDR2 FQNEAQ, per germline (reference sequence). CDR3 length: 15 amino acids. DNA for the CDR3: TGTGCCAGCAGCCCCCCGGGGACTCCCGGCGATGAGCAGTTCTTC. It yields the protein CASSPPGTPGDEQFF.

The chain joins TRBV19 to TRBJ2-1; D not certain. The CDR3 runs 12 residues. The germline V gene has CDR1 LNHDA and CDR2 SQIVND (reference sequence). V was trimmed by 7 bases and J by 7 bases, leaving 11 bases between them. The CDR3 DNA reads TGTGCCAGTAAACGGAAATCGAATGAGCAGTTCTTC. It yields the protein CASKRKSNEQFF.

This chain links TRBV14 with TRBJ1-4, with D perhaps TRBD1 (5 bases). The CDR3 covers 16 residues. From germline, CDR1 is SGHDN and CDR2 FVKESK. Trimming removed 2 bases at V and 3 bases at J, with 13 bases between. CDR3 nucleotides: TGTGCCAGCAGCCAATACGGGGCAGGGCCTAATGAAAAACTGTTTTTT. Amino acid sequence: CASSQYGAGPNEKLFF.

The chain carries TRBV5-4 and TRBJ1-6, with D perhaps matching TRBD1 (5 bases). This CDR3 has 16 amino acids. Trimming removed 4 bases from V and 6 bases from J, with 17 bases in between. Per germline, CDR1 SGHNT and CDR2 YYREEE (reference sequence). CDR3 sequence (DNA): TGTGCCAGCAGCACCTTTGAGGAGGGGATTAATTCACCCCTCCACTTT. This codes for CASSTFEEGINSPLHF.

The chain joins TRBV5-5 to TRBJ1-2; 7 bases are shared with TRBD1. The CDR3 loop spans 14 amino acids. Trimming removed 1 base from V and 4 bases from J; junction bases left unmatched: 4. CDR1 SGHKS and CDR2 YYEKEE come from the germline V gene (reference sequence). CDR3 sequence: CASSLTGVSYGYTF. The CDR3 nucleotides are TGTGCCAGCAGCTTGACAGGGGTGAGCTATGGCTACACCTTC.

V is TRBV28 and J is TRBJ2-7, with D possibly TRBD2 on 6 matching bases. CDR3 length equals 15 residues. The germline V gene has CDR1 MDHEN and CDR2 SYDVKM. V was pared by 5 bases and J by 1 base, with 15 bases between. CDR3 in DNA: TGTGCCAGCAGTACCCCGGGACTTGGGTCCTACGAGCAGTACTTC. This gives the protein CASSTPGLGSYEQYF.

V and J are TRBV5-1 and TRBJ2-6; TRBD1 might be the D (6 bases). The CDR3 is made up of 18 amino acids. Germline CDR1 is SGHRS and CDR2 is YFSETQ. V was pared by 0 bases and J by 0 bases, with 13 bases between. The CDR3 spells CASSLEAGAPSGANVLTF. The DNA of the CDR3 is TGCGCCAGCAGCTTGGAGGCAGGGGCCCCCTCTGGGGCCAACGTCCTGACTTTC.

Note on this clone: Other DNA sequences in the same sample also yield this CDR3. V usage is TRBV4-3 and J usage is TRBJ2-7; a weak D match, TRBD2 (5 bases). This CDR3 comprises 15 residues. CDR1 is LGHNA, CDR2 YSLEER, per germline. Trimming removed 0 bases from V and 1 base from J, with 10 bases in between. In DNA form, the CDR3 reads TGCGCCAGCAGCCAAGATCGGGGTCTGTCCTACGAGCAGTACTTC. This translates into CASSQDRGLSYEQYF.

The chain joins TRBV2 to TRBJ1-2; D possibly corresponds to TRBD1 (5 bases). Trimming stripped 7 bases from V and 2 bases from J, with 14 bases between. CDR3 size: 14 residues. Germline V CDR1 and CDR2: SNHLY, FYNNEI. The CDR3 protein is CASTVGTDNYGYTF. The CDR3, as DNA: TGTGCCAGCACCGTCGGGACGGACAACTATGGCTACACCTTC. Variable domain in full (rest from reference TRBV2 and TRBJ1-2): EPEVTQTPSHQVTQMGQEVILRCVPISNHLYFYWYRQILGQKVEFLVSFYNNEISEKSEIFDDQFSVERPDGSNFTLKIRSTKLEDSAMYFCASTVGTDNYGYTFGSGTRLTVV.

The chain combines TRBV5-1 with TRBJ2-7, with D perhaps matching TRBD1 (5 bases). CDR3 length: 13 residues. Trimming left V 4 bases short and J 3 bases short, with 11 bases between. Looked up from germline, CDR1 is SGHRS and CDR2 is YFSETQ. CDR3 region: CASSPTDSYEQYF. Written as DNA, the CDR3 is TGCGCCAGCAGCCCGACAGACAGCTACGAGCAGTACTTC.

The J gene is TRBJ1-2, the V gene TRBV4-2; D not certain. Germline V CDR1 and CDR2: LGHNA, YNFKEQ. The CDR3 length is 16 residues. Deletions cut 0 bases from V and 2 bases from J, with 13 bases between. The CDR3 bases are TGTGCCAGCAGCCAAGATGCGAATGACATGAACTATGGCTACACCTTC. Translation gives CASSQDANDMNYGYTF.

The gene calls are TRBV4-2 and TRBJ2-3; tentative D call: TRBD1 (5 bases). V lost 0 bases and J lost 6, with 10 bases in between. The CDR3 has 14 amino acids. CDR1 is LGHNA and CDR2 is YNFKEQ in the germline V gene. CDR3 sequence: CASSQDEPGDTQYF. Here the CDR3 DNA reads TGTGCCAGCAGCCAAGATGAACCAGGGGATACGCAGTATTTT.

By share of the sample, this clone is medium-sized. The chain carries TRBV5-4 and TRBJ2-7, with 7 bases lining up with TRBD1. The V segment lost 0 bases and the J segment 6 bases; nucleotides outside the gene matches: 0. The germline V gene encodes CDR1 SGHNT and CDR2 YYREEE (reference sequence). CDR3 length: 12 amino acids. This chain's CDR3 is CASSLEGAEQYF. The CDR3 coding sequence is TGTGCCAGCAGCTTGGAGGGGGCCGAGCAGTACTTC.

This clone was detected only once. This chain links TRBV27 with TRBJ2-1, with D unclear. V shed 8 bases and J shed 8 bases, with 22 bases lying between them. CDR3 length: 15 amino acids. Germline CDR1 and CDR2: MNHEY and SMNVEV (reference sequence). The DNA of the CDR3 is TGTGCCAGCCGCGGACGGTTACAGCAGTACGATGAGCAGTTCTTC. Amino acid sequence: CASRGRLQQYDEQFF.

As DNA, the CDR3 is TGTGCCATCAGTGAACAGGGCCTCGGAGCTTTCTTT. It specifies CAISEQGLGAFF. The gene calls are TRBV10-3 and TRBJ1-1; weak D call: TRBD1 (6 bases). Germline V CDR1 and CDR2: ENHRY, SYGVKD. With 3 bases removed from V and 10 bases from J, the gap between germline ends came to 12 bases. The CDR3 has 12 amino acids.

In its sample, this clone is medium-sized (0.01 to 0.1%). This sequence joins TRBV4-1 and TRBJ2-2; D gene ambiguous. Trimming shortened V by 0 bases and J by 1 base, and 9 bases separated the two germline ends. The germline gives CDR1 MGHRA, CDR2 YSYEKL. The CDR3 contains 16 residues. CDR3 bases: TGCGCCAGCAGCCAAGAAGGTCACGGGAACACCGGGGAGCTGTTTTTT. Protein: CASSQEGHGNTGELFF.

The CDR3 region has the DNA TGTGCCAGCAGCGAGGGACAGAAAGAGACCCAGTACTTC. It specifies CASSEGQKETQYF. The V gene is TRBV9, the J gene TRBJ2-5; 7 nucleotides line up with TRBD1. V shed 3 bases and J 3 bases; nucleotides not matched to a gene: 2. The CDR3 runs 13 residues. CDR1 is SGDLS, CDR2 YYNGEE, per germline.

The chain couples TRBV4-1 to TRBJ2-1; 10 nucleotides line up with TRBD2. The V gene's germline CDR1 is MGHRA and CDR2 YSYEKL. The CDR3 runs to 16 residues. The J segment lost 7 bases and the V segment lost 3 bases, leaving 9 bases of the junction unmatched. In DNA form, the CDR3 reads TGCGCCAGCAGCCAGACCCTAGCGGGAGCACGTAATGAGCAGTTCTTC. Its translation is CASSQTLAGARNEQFF.

The J gene is TRBJ2-2, the V gene TRBV5-6; D may be TRBD2 (5 bases). V was trimmed by 2 bases and J by 4 bases, leaving 6 bases between them. Germline V lookup: CDR1 SGHDT, CDR2 YYEEEE. CDR3 length: 13 residues. The CDR3 bases are TGTGCCAGCAGCTTTGGGAGCACCGGGGAGCTGTTTTTT. Its translation is CASSFGSTGELFF.

The rearrangement joins TRBV27 to TRBJ1-6; 7 nucleotides line up with TRBD1. V was clipped by 3 bases and J by 6 bases; unmatched bases: 8. This CDR3 is built from 16 residues. The V gene's germline CDR1 is MNHEY and CDR2 SMNVEV (reference sequence). The CDR3, as DNA: TGTGCCAGCAGTTTGAAAGGGACAGACCTTAATTCACCCCTCCACTTT. Translated, it gives CASSLKGTDLNSPLHF.

The CDR3 nucleotides read TGTGCCAGCGGCTGGGTTGGGGACCCCTACAATGAGCAGTTCTTC. This translates into CASGWVGDPYNEQFF. V and J are TRBV7-8 and TRBJ2-1; D possibly uses TRBD1 or TRBD2 (5 bases each). CDR1 and CDR2 from the germline V gene are SGHVS and FQNEAQ. The CDR3 totals 15 residues. V dropped 8 bases and J dropped 2 bases, with 16 bases sitting between them.

The J gene is TRBJ1-5, the V gene TRBV4-1; maybe TRBD1 (5 bases). Trimming left V 6 bases short and J 4 bases short, with 13 bases between. This CDR3 contains 14 residues. Germline-derived CDR1 and CDR2 are MGHRA and YSYEKL. The CDR3 DNA reads as TGCGCCAGCAGTCCTCTGGACAAAAATCAGCCCCAGCATTTT. Translating it yields CASSPLDKNQPQHF.

The chain links TRBV4-2 to TRBJ1-1; possible D gene TRBD1, 6 bases. Germline V CDR1 and CDR2: LGHNA, YNFKEQ. The CDR3 loop spans 15 amino acids. V lost 4 bases to trimming and J lost 3 bases, with 15 bases between them. CDR3: CASSPKRGQYTEAFF. CDR3 sequence (DNA): TGTGCCAGCAGCCCGAAACGGGGACAATACACTGAAGCTTTCTTT.

J is TRBJ2-2 and V is TRBV13, with D possibly being TRBD1 (6 bases). The ends were cut back, 5 bases at V and 7 bases at J, with 8 bases in the middle. This CDR3 is built from 12 residues. Germline CDR1 PRHDT, CDR2 FYEKMQ (reference sequence). The CDR3 DNA reads as TGTGCCAGCAGCCGGGACAACGGGGAGCTGTTTTTT. As protein: CASSRDNGELFF.